This T cell receptor beta chain was recovered during a study of blood T cell repertoires in COVID-19. The study counted Cohort 3 donors as recovered given two negative PCRs, clearance, or symptom resolution. Clones were sequenced by immunoSEQ multiplex PCR, and TCRdb holds only the in-frame ones, with some missing. The data show around 200,000 clones, with around nine tenths seen just once and more than 0.75% held by the top ten. This receptor was identified in a woman aged 18-29 years who had recovered from COVID-19. The sample comprised PBMCs or T cells enriched from blood (not recorded which).

The CDR3 sequence: CASSLGRDIDEAFF. CDR3 DNA sequence: TGTGCCAGCAGCTTGGGACGGGACATAGATGAAGCTTTCTTT. This rearrangement joins TRBV5-8 to TRBJ1-1, with D tentatively TRBD1 (6 bases). Germline lookup yields CDR1 SGHTS and CDR2 YDEGEE. V was shortened by 0 bases and J by 7 bases, with 13 bases between the two germline ends. The CDR3 length is 14 residues.